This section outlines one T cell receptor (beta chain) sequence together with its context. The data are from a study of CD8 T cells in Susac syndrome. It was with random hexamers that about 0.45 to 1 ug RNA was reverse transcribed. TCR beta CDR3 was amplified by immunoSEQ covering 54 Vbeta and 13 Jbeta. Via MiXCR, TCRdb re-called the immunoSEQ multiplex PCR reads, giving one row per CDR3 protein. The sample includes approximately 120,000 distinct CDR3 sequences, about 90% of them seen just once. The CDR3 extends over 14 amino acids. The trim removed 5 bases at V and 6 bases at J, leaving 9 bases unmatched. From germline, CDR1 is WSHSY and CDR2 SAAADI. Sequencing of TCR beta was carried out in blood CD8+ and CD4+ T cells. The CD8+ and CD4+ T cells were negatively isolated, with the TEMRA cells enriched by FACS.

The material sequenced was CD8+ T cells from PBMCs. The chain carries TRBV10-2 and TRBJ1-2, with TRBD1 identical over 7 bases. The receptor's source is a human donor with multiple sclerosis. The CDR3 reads CASSTRQGFDGYTF. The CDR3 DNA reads TGCGCCAGCAGTACAAGACAGGGATTCGATGGCTACACCTTC.